The text below deals with one TCR beta chain. Antigen specificity is unknown. This likely comes from a read error, as the CDR3 has no conserved phenylalanine or tryptophan at its end. This sample is part of a study of blood T cells in healthy people across ages. The study's findings and limits: Versus aged donors, long-lived donors had higher diversity and more naive CD4+ cells.

Germline CDR1 is SGHRS and CDR2 is YFSETQ. Trimming pared 0 bases from V and 0 bases from J, leaving 4 bases between. The CDR3 is 15 residues long. A second roughly 7 to 11 cycle PCR used barcoded and J-beta primers. TCRdb reprocessed the 5' RACE reads via MiXCR and lists one record per CDR3 protein. This table holds nearly 800,000 distinct CDR3 sequences, more than 20% found once. This same sample was also part of a study on T cells of mothers and their children. That paper notes: Three healthy Caucasian mothers, along with their six children, were the donors.

This chain links TRBV5-1 with TRBJ2-6; no definite D call. The TCR was taken from a boy younger than 18 in good health. Sequences were obtained from blood. The DNA for the CDR3 is TGCGCCAGCAGCTTGGAGGACTCTGGGGCCAACGTCCTGACTTAC. It yields the protein CASSLEDSGANVLTY.